Listed below are T cell receptor beta chains from one sample, sequenced in a study of tumor and adjacent non-tumor tissue in lung cancer. TCRdb re-called the multiplex PCR reads with MiXCR, one entry per CDR3 protein. The table includes about 79,000 distinct CDR3 sequences, roughly 72% detected once. Source material: lung tumor tissue. Source of these receptors: a woman in her 40s with non-small cell lung cancer. Both conserved end residues are part of each CDR3. A D gene is named only where the DNA matches it firmly. The listing skips clone size in some rows; elsewhere it reads once, few, many or a size class.

V,D,size,J,CDR3,DNA
TRBV6-5,.,.,TRBJ1-1,CASRRGPDRRNTEAFF,TGTGCCTCTCGTAGGGGACCCGACAGGCGGAACACTGAAGCTTTCTTT
TRBV11-2,.,.,TRBJ2-5,CARSLVGRGAQETQYF,TGTGCCAGGAGCTTGGTTGGACGGGGGGCCCAAGAGACCCAGTACTTC
TRBV6-2/TRBV6-3,.,.,TRBJ1-5,CASCYLGYSNQPQHF,TGTGCCAGCTGTTACTTAGGATATAGCAATCAGCCCCAGCATTTT
TRBV28,.,.,TRBJ1-2,CASTGPETWGYTF,TGTGCTAGCACGGGACCCGAAACGTGGGGCTACACCTTC
TRBV11-1,TRBD1,.,TRBJ2-2,CVSSQRDRGPGELFF,TGTGTCAGCAGCCAAAGGGACAGGGGGCCCGGGGAGCTGTTTTTT
TRBV7-9,TRBD2,many,TRBJ2-1,CASSLVRRTSGRGNEQFF,TGTGCCAGCAGCTTAGTTCGTCGGACTAGCGGGAGAGGGAATGAGCAGTTCTTC
TRBV11-2,.,.,TRBJ2-7,CAVGDSSYKQYF,TGTGCCGTCGGGGACTCCTCCTACAAGCAGTACTTC
TRBV11-2,TRBD1,.,TRBJ2-7,CASSPGQEAYKRYF,TGTGCCAGCAGCCCGGGACAGGAGGCCTACAAGCGGTACTTC
TRBV28,.,many,TRBJ2-5,CASSLTGKVTQYF,TGTGCCAGCAGTTTAACGGGGAAGGTGACCCAGTACTTC
TRBV10-1,TRBD2,many,TRBJ2-7,CASSPETLAGGYEQYF,TGCGCCAGCAGTCCAGAGACACTAGCGGGAGGCTACGAGCAGTACTTC
TRBV11-2,.,.,TRBJ2-2,CASSRVPAGELFF,TGTGCCAGCAGCAGGGTGCCGGCCGGGGAGCTGTTTTTT
TRBV7-8,.,many,TRBJ2-5,CASSLKGFPGLQETQYF,TGTGCCAGCAGCTTAAAGGGTTTTCCCGGGCTCCAAGAGACCCAGTACTTC
TRBV11-2,.,few,TRBJ2-7,CASSLDSQRFYEQYF,TGTGCCAGCAGCTTAGATTCCCAGAGGTTCTACGAGCAATACTTC
TRBV11-3,TRBD2,.,TRBJ2-1,CASSQTSGLYNEQFF,TGTGCCAGCAGCCAAACTAGCGGACTTTACAATGAGCAGTTCTTC
TRBV21-1,.,.,TRBJ1-1,CASSTWEGWNTEAVF,TGTGCCAGCAGCACCTGGGAGGGTTGGAACACTGAAGCTGTCTTT